This TCR beta chain was recovered during a study of blood T cell repertoires in COVID-19. Profiled with immunoSEQ multiplex PCR; TCRdb holds only in-frame clones, not every one. Here the sample spans approximately 50,000 clones, over 75% being singletons. The material sequenced was peripheral blood. The TCR sequence derives from a man aged 70-80 years with active COVID-19.

The CDR3 reads CASSFWGVGTGELFF. The CDR3, as DNA: TGTGCCAGCAGCTTCTGGGGAGTGGGAACCGGGGAGCTGTTTTTT. The chain is built from TRBV5-6 and TRBJ2-2; TRBD2 might be the D (5 bases). The V and J ends lost 2 bases and 5 bases respectively, with 13 bases between them. The CDR3 totals 15 residues. From germline, CDR1 is SGHDT and CDR2 YYEEEE. Full variable domain (missing parts from reference TRBV5-6 and TRBJ2-2): DAGVTQSPTHLIKTRGQQVTLRCSPKSGHDTVSWYQQALGQGPQFIFQYYEEEERQRGNFPDRFSGHQFPNYSSELNVNALLLGDSALYLCASSFWGVGTGELFFGEGSRLTVL.